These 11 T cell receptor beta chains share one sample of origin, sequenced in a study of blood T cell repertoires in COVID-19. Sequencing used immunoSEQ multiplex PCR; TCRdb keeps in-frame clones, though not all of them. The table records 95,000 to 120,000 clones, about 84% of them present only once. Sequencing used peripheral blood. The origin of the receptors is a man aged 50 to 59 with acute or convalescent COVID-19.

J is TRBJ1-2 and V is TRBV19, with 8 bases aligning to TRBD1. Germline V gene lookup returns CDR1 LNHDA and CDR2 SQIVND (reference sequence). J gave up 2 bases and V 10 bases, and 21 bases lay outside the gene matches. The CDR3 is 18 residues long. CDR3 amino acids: CAIHGPNTGGNWNYGYTF. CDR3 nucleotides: TGTGCCATCCATGGCCCTAATACAGGGGGGAATTGGAACTATGGCTACACCTTC. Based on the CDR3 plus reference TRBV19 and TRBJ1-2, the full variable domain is DGGITQSPKYLFRKEGQNVTLSCEQNLNHDAMYWYRQDPGQGLRLIYYSQIVNDFQKGDIAEGYSVSREKKESFPLTVTSAQKNPTAFYLCAIHGPNTGGNWNYGYTFGSGTRLTVV.

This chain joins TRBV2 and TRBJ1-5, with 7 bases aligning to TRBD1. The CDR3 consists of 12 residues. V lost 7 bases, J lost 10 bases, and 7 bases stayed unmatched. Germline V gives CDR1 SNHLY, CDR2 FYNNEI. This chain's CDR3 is CASNVRQGPQHF. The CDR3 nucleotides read TGTGCCAGCAACGTACGACAGGGCCCCCAGCATTTT.

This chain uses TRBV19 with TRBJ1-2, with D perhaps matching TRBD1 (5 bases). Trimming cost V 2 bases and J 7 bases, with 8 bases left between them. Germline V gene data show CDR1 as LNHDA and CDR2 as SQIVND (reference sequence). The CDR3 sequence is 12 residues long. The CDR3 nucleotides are TGTGCCAGTAGTATATCAGGGATTGGCTACACCTTC. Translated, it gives CASSISGIGYTF. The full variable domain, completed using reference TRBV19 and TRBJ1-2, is DGGITQSPKYLFRKEGQNVTLSCEQNLNHDAMYWYRQDPGQGLRLIYYSQIVNDFQKGDIAEGYSVSREKKESFPLTVTSAQKNPTAFYLCASSISGIGYTFGSGTRLTVV.

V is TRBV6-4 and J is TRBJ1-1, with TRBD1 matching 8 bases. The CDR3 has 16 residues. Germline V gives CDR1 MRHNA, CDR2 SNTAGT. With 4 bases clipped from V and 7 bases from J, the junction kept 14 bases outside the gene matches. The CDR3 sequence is CASSAGGTGRLSEAFF. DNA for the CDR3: TGTGCCAGCAGTGCTGGAGGGACAGGAAGGCTCAGTGAAGCTTTCTTT.

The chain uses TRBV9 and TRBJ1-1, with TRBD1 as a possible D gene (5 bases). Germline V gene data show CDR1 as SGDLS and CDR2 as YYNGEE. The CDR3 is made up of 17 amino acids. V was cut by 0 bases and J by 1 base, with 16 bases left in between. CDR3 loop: CASSVATAGSGNTEAFF. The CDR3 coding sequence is TGTGCCAGCAGCGTAGCTACCGCAGGGTCGGGGAACACTGAAGCTTTCTTT.

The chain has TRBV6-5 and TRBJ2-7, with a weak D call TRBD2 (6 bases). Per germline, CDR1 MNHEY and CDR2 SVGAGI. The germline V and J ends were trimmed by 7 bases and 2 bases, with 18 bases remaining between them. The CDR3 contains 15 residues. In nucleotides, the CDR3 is TGTGCCAGCAACTCCGGGACTCATCACCCCTACGAGCAGTACGTC. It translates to CASNSGTHHPYEQYV.

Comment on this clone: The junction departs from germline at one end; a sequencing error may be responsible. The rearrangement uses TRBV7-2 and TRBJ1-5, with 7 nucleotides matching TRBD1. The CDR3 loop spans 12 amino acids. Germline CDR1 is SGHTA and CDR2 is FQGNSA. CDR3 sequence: CASSVAQGAQHF. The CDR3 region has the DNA TGTGCCAGCAGCGTAGCTCAGGGGGCCCAGCATTTT.

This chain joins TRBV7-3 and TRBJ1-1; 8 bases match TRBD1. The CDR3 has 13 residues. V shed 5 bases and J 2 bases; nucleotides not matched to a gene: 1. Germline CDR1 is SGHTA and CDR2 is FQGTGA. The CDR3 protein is CASSQGANTEAFF. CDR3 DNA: TGTGCCAGCAGCCAGGGGGCCAACACTGAAGCTTTCTTT.

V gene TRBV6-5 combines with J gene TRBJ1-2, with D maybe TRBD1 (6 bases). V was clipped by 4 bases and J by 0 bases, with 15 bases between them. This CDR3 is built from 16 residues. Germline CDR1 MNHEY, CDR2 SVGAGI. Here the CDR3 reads CASSSPPGDTNYGYTF. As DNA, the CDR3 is TGTGCCAGCAGTTCCCCCCCAGGGGATACTAACTATGGCTACACCTTC.

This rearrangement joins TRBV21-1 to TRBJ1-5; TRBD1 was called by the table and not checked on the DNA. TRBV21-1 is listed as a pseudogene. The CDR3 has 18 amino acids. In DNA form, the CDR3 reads TGTGCCAGCAGCAAATCTGCCAGGGGCCAGGAGGGCAATCAGCCCCAGCATTTT. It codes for CASSKSARGQEGNQPQHF.

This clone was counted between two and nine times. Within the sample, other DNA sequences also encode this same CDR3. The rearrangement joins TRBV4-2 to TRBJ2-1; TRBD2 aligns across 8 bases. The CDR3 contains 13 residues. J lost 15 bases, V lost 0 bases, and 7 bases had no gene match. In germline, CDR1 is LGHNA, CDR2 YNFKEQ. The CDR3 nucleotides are TGTGCCAGCAGCCAAGACCGCGGGGGGCTGGGGTTCTTC. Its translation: CASSQDRGGLGFF.